The entry that follows covers one T cell receptor beta chain sequence. Its antigen is not identified. V shed 3 bases and J shed 1 base, with 12 bases lying between them. The CDR3 spans 15 residues. MiXCR, applied by TCRdb to the RT-PCR reads, yields one record per CDR3 protein. The sample consists of 200,000 to 250,000 distinct CDR3 sequences, less than 15% of them appearing once. This sample is drawn from a study of response to subunit inactivated influenza vaccine. Points from the study as a whole: The authors proposed limited new T cell recruitment per seasonal influenza vaccination.

The starting material was non-naive T cells sorted from PBMCs, obtained about 14 days before vaccination. The receptor was isolated from a man in his fifties who received an inactivated influenza vaccine. The chain uses TRBV12-3 or TRBV12-4 and TRBJ2-5; possible D gene TRBD1, 6 bases. CDR3 region: CASSLSGGGQETQYF. Written as DNA, the CDR3 is TGTGCCAGCAGTTTGAGTGGGGGCGGCCAAGAGACCCAGTACTTC.